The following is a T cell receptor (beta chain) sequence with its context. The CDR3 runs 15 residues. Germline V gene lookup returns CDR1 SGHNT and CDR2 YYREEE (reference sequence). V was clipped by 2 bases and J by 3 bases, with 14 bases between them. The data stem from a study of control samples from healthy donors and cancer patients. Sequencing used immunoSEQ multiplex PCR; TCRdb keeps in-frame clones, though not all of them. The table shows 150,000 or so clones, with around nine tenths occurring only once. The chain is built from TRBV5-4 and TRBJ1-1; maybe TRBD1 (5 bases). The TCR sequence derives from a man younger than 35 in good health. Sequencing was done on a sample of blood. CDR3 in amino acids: CASSFGLDSYTEAFF. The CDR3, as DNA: TGTGCCAGCAGCTTCGGCCTTGACAGCTACACTGAAGCTTTCTTT.